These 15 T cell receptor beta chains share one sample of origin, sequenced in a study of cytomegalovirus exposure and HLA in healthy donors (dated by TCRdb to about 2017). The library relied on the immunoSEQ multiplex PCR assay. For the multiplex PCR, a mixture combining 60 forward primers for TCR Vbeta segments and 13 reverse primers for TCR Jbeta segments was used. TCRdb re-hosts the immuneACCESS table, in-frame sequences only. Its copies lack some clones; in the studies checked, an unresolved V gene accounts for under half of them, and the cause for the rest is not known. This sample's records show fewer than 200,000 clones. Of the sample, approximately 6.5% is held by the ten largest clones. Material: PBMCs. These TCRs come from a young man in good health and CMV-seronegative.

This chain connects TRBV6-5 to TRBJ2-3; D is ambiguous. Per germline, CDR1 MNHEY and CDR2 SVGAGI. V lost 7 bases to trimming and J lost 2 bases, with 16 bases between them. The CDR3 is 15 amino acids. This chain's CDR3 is CASNPLAGYTDTQYF. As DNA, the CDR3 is TGTGCCAGCAACCCCCTTGCCGGGTACACAGATACGCAGTATTTT.

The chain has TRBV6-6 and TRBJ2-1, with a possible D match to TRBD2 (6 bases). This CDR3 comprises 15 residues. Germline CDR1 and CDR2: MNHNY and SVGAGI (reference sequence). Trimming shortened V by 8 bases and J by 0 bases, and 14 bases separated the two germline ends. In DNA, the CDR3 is TGTGCCAGCGGCCTCTCGGGACTCTCCTACAATGAGCAGTTCTTC. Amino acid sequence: CASGLSGLSYNEQFF.

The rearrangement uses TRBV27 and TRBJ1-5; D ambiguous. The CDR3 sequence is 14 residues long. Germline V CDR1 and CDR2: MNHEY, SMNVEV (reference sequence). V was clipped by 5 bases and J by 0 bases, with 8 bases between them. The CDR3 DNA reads TGTGCCAGCAGTCCTCAGGATAGCAATCAGCCCCAGCATTTT. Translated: CASSPQDSNQPQHF.

The CDR3: CASTWDRNYNEQFF. The CDR3, as DNA: TGTGCCAGCACCTGGGACAGAAACTACAATGAGCAGTTCTTC. The J gene is TRBJ2-1, the V gene TRBV6-5; 7 bases align to TRBD1. This CDR3 contains 14 residues. The germline V gene encodes CDR1 MNHEY and CDR2 SVGAGI. The V gene end was trimmed by 7 bases and the J gene end by 3 bases; junction bases not matched to a gene: 6.

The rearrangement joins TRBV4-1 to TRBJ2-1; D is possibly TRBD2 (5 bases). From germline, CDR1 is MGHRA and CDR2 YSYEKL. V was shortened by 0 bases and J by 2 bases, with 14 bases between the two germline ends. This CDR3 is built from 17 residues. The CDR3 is CASSQDLRVRTYNEQFF. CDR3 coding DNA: TGCGCCAGCAGCCAAGATCTGAGGGTACGAACCTACAATGAGCAGTTCTTC.

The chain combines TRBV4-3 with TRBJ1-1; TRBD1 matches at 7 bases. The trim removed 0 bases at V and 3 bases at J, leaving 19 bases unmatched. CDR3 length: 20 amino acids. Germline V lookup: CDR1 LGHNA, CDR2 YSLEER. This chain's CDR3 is CASSQEWRGGTLVLDTEAFF. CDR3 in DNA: TGCGCCAGCAGCCAAGAATGGCGAGGGGGCACCTTAGTTTTGGACACTGAAGCTTTCTTT.

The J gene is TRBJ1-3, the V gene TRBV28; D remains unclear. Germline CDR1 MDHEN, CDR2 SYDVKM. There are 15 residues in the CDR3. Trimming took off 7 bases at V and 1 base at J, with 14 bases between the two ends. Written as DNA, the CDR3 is TGTGCCAGCAATACTGGGGAGGGTTCTGGAAACACCATATATTTT. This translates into CASNTGEGSGNTIYF.

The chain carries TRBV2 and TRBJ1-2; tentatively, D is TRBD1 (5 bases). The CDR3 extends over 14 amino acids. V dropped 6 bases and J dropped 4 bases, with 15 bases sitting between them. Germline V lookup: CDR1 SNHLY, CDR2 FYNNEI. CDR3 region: CASRPTGEIYGYTF. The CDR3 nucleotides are TGTGCCAGCAGACCCACAGGCGAGATCTATGGCTACACCTTC. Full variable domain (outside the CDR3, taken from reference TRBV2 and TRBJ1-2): EPEVTQTPSHQVTQMGQEVILRCVPISNHLYFYWYRQILGQKVEFLVSFYNNEISEKSEIFDDQFSVERPDGSNFTLKIRSTKLEDSAMYFCASRPTGEIYGYTFGSGTRLTVV.

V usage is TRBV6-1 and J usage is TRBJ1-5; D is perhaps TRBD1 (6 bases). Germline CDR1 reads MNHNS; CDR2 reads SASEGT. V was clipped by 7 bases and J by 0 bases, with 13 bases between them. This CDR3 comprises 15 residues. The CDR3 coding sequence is TGTGCCAGCAACCTACAGGGCCCTAGCAATCAGCCCCAGCATTTT. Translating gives CASNLQGPSNQPQHF.

DNA of the CDR3: TGTGCCAGCAGTAAGGGACAGGGGCCCACTGAAGCTTTCTTT. This gives the protein CASSKGQGPTEAFF. The chain is built from TRBV6-5 and TRBJ1-1; 10 bases map to TRBD1. J lost 4 bases, V lost 5 bases, and 4 bases had no gene match. This CDR3 spans 14 amino acids. Germline V gives CDR1 MNHEY, CDR2 SVGAGI.

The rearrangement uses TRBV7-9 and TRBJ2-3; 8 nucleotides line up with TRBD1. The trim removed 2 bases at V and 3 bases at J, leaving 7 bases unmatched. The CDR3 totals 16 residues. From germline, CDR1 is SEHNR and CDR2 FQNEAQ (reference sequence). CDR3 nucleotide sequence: TGTGCCAGCAGCTTATCCGCAGGGGGCAGGACAGATACGCAGTATTTT. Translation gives CASSLSAGGRTDTQYF.

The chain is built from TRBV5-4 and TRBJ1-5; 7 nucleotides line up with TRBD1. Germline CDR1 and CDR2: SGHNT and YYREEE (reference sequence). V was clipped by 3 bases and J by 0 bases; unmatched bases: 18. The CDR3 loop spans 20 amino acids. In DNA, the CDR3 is TGTGCCAGCAGCTCCCTCGGTCGGGACAGACCAAGTCTTAGCAATCAGCCCCAGCATTTT. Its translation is CASSSLGRDRPSLSNQPQHF.

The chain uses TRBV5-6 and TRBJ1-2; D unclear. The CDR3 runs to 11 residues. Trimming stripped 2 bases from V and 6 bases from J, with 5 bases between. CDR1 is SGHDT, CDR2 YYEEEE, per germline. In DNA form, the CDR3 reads TGTGCCAGCAGCTTTCGGGATGGCTACACCTTC. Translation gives CASSFRDGYTF. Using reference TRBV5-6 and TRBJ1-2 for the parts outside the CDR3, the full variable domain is DAGVTQSPTHLIKTRGQQVTLRCSPKSGHDTVSWYQQALGQGPQFIFQYYEEEERQRGNFPDRFSGHQFPNYSSELNVNALLLGDSALYLCASSFRDGYTFGSGTRLTVV.

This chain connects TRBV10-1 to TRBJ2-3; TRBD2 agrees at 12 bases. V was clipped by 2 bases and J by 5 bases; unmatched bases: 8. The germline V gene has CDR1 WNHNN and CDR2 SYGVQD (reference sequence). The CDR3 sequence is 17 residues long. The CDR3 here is CASSEDLAGGLGDTQYF. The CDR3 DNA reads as TGCGCCAGCAGTGAGGATCTAGCGGGAGGGCTCGGAGATACGCAGTATTTT.

The CDR3 region is CSVESAGGSEQYF. CDR3 nucleotide sequence: TGCAGCGTTGAAAGTGCAGGGGGCTCCGAGCAGTACTTC. The genes are TRBV29-1 and TRBJ2-7, with 8 positions matching TRBD1. The trim removed 2 bases at V and 6 bases at J, leaving 6 bases unmatched. Germline assignment: CDR1 SQVTM and CDR2 ANQGSEA. This CDR3 has 13 residues.